This TCR beta chain came from a study of shared clonotypes between healthy human individuals. Study-level results: Relative to clonotypes present in all four donors, those not shared had lower generation probabilities. Roughly 4.6% of naive CD4 clonotypes were common to a handful of donors.

The CDR3 is 15 amino acids. Germline V gene data show CDR1 as GTSNPN and CDR2 as SVGIG (reference sequence). Trimming cost V 0 bases and J 3 bases; bases outside gene matches: 4. Subsets obtained from CD4+ cells comprised CD45RA+ naive and CD45RA-negative memory cells. This clone appeared a single time. Antigen unknown. This sample includes further DNA sequences coding for the same CDR3. Genomic DNA of each subset was evenly split across several immunoSEQ plates. Some clones are missing from TCRdb's copy, which holds only in-frame ones; the method was immunoSEQ multiplex PCR. The sample has some 2.4 million clones, roughly 93% seen once.

What was sequenced was naive CD4+ T cells from PBMCs. Indicated subset: CD45RA+ positively selected. This receptor was taken from a man aged 18 to 29 in good health. Some clones in this sample may be carry-over from other donors' samples. The gene calls are TRBV30 and TRBJ2-1; 8 nucleotides agree with TRBD2. The CDR3 nucleotides are TGTGCCTGGAGTGTAGGCCTAGCGGGCTACAATGAGCAGTTCTTC. It is translated as CAWSVGLAGYNEQFF.